This T cell receptor (beta chain) was sequenced in a study of cytomegalovirus exposure and HLA in healthy donors. Remarks on this clone: Its antigen remains unknown.

It was with 60 Vbeta and 13 Jbeta primers that the PCR ran. Sequencing used immunoSEQ multiplex PCR; TCRdb keeps in-frame clones, though not all of them. The repertoire consists of under 150,000 clones, with roughly three quarters occurring once and the leading ten covering approximately 4.5%. The CDR3 spans 13 residues. The ends were cut back, 3 bases at V and 4 bases at J, with 7 bases in the middle. Germline CDR1 and CDR2: SGHNT and YYREEE (reference sequence). Whole-study results and caveats: Associated with HLA alleles at 0.05 false discovery rate in a later analysis were 15,000 to 20,000 TCR beta sequences. It is likely that the observed cluster of highly shared sequence variants was a sequencing artifact. Analysis was performed later, and it showed HLA-associated TCR beta chains to be more clonally expanded than equally common others. Productive rates of about 90% or about 30% were seen for most TCR beta V segments in an earlier analysis.

The sample consisted of PBMCs. The chain has TRBV5-4 and TRBJ2-2; D gene unclear. The receptor was isolated from a man aged 30 to 39 in good health and CMV-seropositive. CDR3 sequence reads: CASSSSITGELFF. CDR3 DNA sequence: TGTGCCAGCAGCTCATCTATCACCGGGGAGCTGTTTTTT.